The 16 T cell receptor beta chains below all came from one sample that was sequenced in a study of a mutant IDH1 vaccine in newly diagnosed glioma. Antigens for these TCRs are unknown. This sample's time point: week 23, last vaccination. Topical imiquimod accompanied each vaccine dose, which consisted of 300 ug of mutant IDH1 20-mer peptide. The protocol was immunoSEQ multiplex PCR, while the TCRdb copy is restricted to in-frame clones and leaves out a portion. The sample records about 44,000 clones, under 95% being singletons. The sequences come from PBMCs, collected from a glioma patient whose treatment included an IDH1 peptide vaccine. The receptors come from a middle-aged man with glioma.

The chain links TRBV28 to TRBJ1-1; D is ambiguous. V shed 6 bases and J shed 6 bases, with 8 bases lying between them. The length of the CDR3 is 11 residues. CDR1 is MDHEN, CDR2 SYDVKM, per germline. Here the CDR3 DNA reads TGTGCCAGCAGGTCCACCGCTGAAGCTTTCTTT. This codes for CASRSTAEAFF.

The chain combines TRBV5-6 with TRBJ2-1; D might be TRBD1 (5 bases). The CDR3 runs to 15 residues. Germline CDR1 reads SGHDT; CDR2 reads YYEEEE. With 5 bases removed from V and 4 bases from J, the gap between germline ends came to 16 bases. Here the CDR3 reads CASRVGQGRYNEQFF. CDR3 sequence (DNA): TGTGCCAGCAGAGTGGGGCAGGGCAGGTACAATGAGCAGTTCTTC.

The sample holds a few counts of this clone. J is TRBJ1-2 and V is TRBV10-3, with D possibly TRBD1 on 5 matching bases. The CDR3 length is 14 residues. Germline lookup yields CDR1 ENHRY and CDR2 SYGVKD. V lost 0 bases and J 6 bases, leaving 11 bases between the germline ends. CDR3 protein: CAISESVRVDGYTF. The CDR3, as DNA: TGTGCCATCAGTGAGTCGGTCAGGGTAGATGGCTACACCTTC.

The genes are TRBV30 and TRBJ2-2; the match to TRBD1 covers 8 bases. Germline V gene lookup returns CDR1 GTSNPN and CDR2 SVGIG (reference sequence). The CDR3 spans 16 residues. J lost 4 bases, V lost 0 bases, and 7 bases had no gene match. CDR3 nucleotides: TGTGCCTGGAGTGTACGGGACAGGCCTCGCACCGGGGAGCTGTTTTTT. Translated, it gives CAWSVRDRPRTGELFF. The whole variable domain, remainder taken from reference TRBV30 and TRBJ2-2, is SQTIHQWPATLVQPVGSPLSLECTVEGTSNPNLYWYRQAAGRGLQLLFYSVGIGQISSEVPQNLSASRPQDRQFILSSKKLLLSDSGFYLCAWSVRDRPRTGELFFGEGSRLTVL.

This chain joins TRBV7-8 and TRBJ1-2, with D unresolved. This CDR3 comprises 12 residues. The germline V and J ends were trimmed by 5 bases and 4 bases, with 8 bases remaining between them. CDR1 and CDR2 from the germline V gene are SGHVS and FQNEAQ. CDR3 bases: TGTGCCAGCAGCGCACAGAGCTATGGCTACACCTTC. Protein sequence: CASSAQSYGYTF.

A single count supports this clone. J is TRBJ1-1 and V is TRBV6-5; D may be TRBD1 (5 bases). Looked up from germline, CDR1 is MNHEY and CDR2 is SVGAGI. V was pared by 4 bases and J by 4 bases, with 13 bases between. The CDR3 has 14 amino acids. The DNA of the CDR3 is TGTGCCAGCAGTTCATGGGAGGGGCGCACTGAAGCTTTCTTT. Translating gives CASSSWEGRTEAFF.

This chain joins TRBV7-9 and TRBJ2-1; D possibly corresponds to TRBD2 (5 bases). Deletions cut 5 bases from V and 10 bases from J, with 12 bases between. Germline CDR1 reads SEHNR; CDR2 reads FQNEAQ (reference sequence). This CDR3 spans 12 amino acids. CDR3 nucleotides: TGTGCCAGCAGCCCGCGGGCTCTCGAGCAGTTCTTC. This encodes CASSPRALEQFF.

This clone was recorded only once. The chain combines TRBV5-5 with TRBJ1-4, with a weak D call TRBD1 (5 bases). Trimming cost V 1 base and J 0 bases, with 10 bases left between them. CDR1 SGHKS and CDR2 YYEKEE come from the germline V gene (reference sequence). The CDR3 is made up of 16 amino acids. CDR3 DNA: TGTGCCAGCAGCTTGAGGGGCGATGCAACTAATGAAAAACTGTTTTTT. Encoded protein: CASSLRGDATNEKLFF.

This clone is a singleton in its sample. The chain combines TRBV18 with TRBJ1-3; no definite D call. Looked up from germline, CDR1 is KGHSH and CDR2 is LQKENI. The CDR3 length is 14 residues. Trimming pared 2 bases from V and 1 base from J, leaving 6 bases between. In DNA, the CDR3 is TGTGCCAGCTCACCAGGGGTTTCTGGAAACACCATATATTTT. Protein product: CASSPGVSGNTIYF. Using reference TRBV18 and TRBJ1-3 for the parts outside the CDR3, the full variable domain is NAGVMQNPRHLVRRRGQEARLRCSPMKGHSHVYWYRQLPEEGLKFMVYLQKENIIDESGMPKERFSAEFPKEGPSILRIQQVVRGDSAAYFCASSPGVSGNTIYFGEGSWLTVV.

This clone has just a few counts. The chain is built from TRBV12-5 and TRBJ1-1; no definite D call. Germline CDR1 is LGHNT and CDR2 is FRNRAP. V was cut by 1 base and J by 4 bases, with 4 bases left in between. The CDR3 contains 12 residues. The CDR3 protein is CASGLGRTEAFF. The CDR3 DNA reads TGTGCTAGTGGTTTGGGCCGCACTGAAGCTTTCTTT. Using reference TRBV12-5 and TRBJ1-1 for the parts outside the CDR3, the full variable domain is DARVTQTPRHKVTEMGQEVTMRCQPILGHNTVFWYRQTMMQGLELLAYFRNRAPLDDSGMPKDRFSAEMPDATLATLKIQPSEPRDSAVYFCASGLGRTEAFFGQGTRLTVV.

A single count supports this clone. The chain combines TRBV30 with TRBJ1-2; possible D gene TRBD1, 5 bases. Germline V gene data show CDR1 as GTSNPN and CDR2 as SVGIG (reference sequence). The CDR3 covers 12 residues. V was cut by 3 bases and J by 5 bases, with 10 bases left in between. CDR3 residues: CAWRGELYGYTF. CDR3 coding DNA: TGTGCCTGGAGAGGGGAGTTGTATGGCTACACCTTC.

The chain carries TRBV11-2 and TRBJ2-7; no clear D. Per germline, CDR1 SGHAT and CDR2 FQNNGV. V dropped 5 bases and J dropped 4 bases, with 18 bases sitting between them. The CDR3 consists of 15 residues. CDR3 residues: CASSLGRSLGYEQYF. The CDR3 DNA reads TGTGCCAGCAGCCTGGGTAGGTCTTTGGGATACGAGCAGTACTTC.

The V call is TRBV4-2, the J call TRBJ2-3; 7 nucleotides line up with TRBD1. Germline V gene lookup returns CDR1 LGHNA and CDR2 YNFKEQ. The CDR3 has 17 residues. Losses at the gene ends were 1 base for V and 0 bases for J; bases not matched to a gene: 7. The CDR3 loop reads CASSQGSQGVSTDTQYF. CDR3 nucleotide sequence: TGTGCCAGCAGCCAAGGATCGCAGGGGGTAAGCACAGATACGCAGTATTTT.

The V gene is TRBV9, the J gene TRBJ2-7; perhaps TRBD2 as D (6 bases). The germline V and J ends were trimmed by 0 bases and 5 bases, with 12 bases remaining between them. In germline, CDR1 is SGDLS, CDR2 YYNGEE. The CDR3 has 14 amino acids. In nucleotides, the CDR3 is TGTGCCAGCAGCGTAGGAGGTGCGGGGCACGAGCAGTACTTC. Translation gives CASSVGGAGHEQYF.

V usage is TRBV19 and J usage is TRBJ1-5; D remains unclear. Trimming took off 5 bases at V and 0 bases at J, with 8 bases between the two ends. Germline V lookup: CDR1 LNHDA, CDR2 SQIVND (reference sequence). The CDR3 runs 14 residues. The CDR3 nucleotides are TGTGCCAGTAGTCAGAGTCATAGCAATCAGCCCCAGCATTTT. Residues: CASSQSHSNQPQHF.

The V call is TRBV5-1, the J call TRBJ2-1; tentatively, D is TRBD1 (6 bases). Deletions cut 4 bases from V and 2 bases from J, with 19 bases between. The CDR3 has 17 residues. CDR1 and CDR2 (germline): SGHRS, YFSETQ. Here the CDR3 DNA reads TGCGCCAGCAGCCTTACCATTACAGGGCTTACCTACAATGAGCAGTTCTTC. It specifies CASSLTITGLTYNEQFF.